A single sample is the source of the 6 T cell receptor beta chains below, sequenced in a study of memory CD4+ T cells and cytomegalovirus serostatus. Produced via immunoSEQ multiplex PCR; TCRdb's table is partial and in-frame only. The sample holds more than 45,000 clones, roughly 81% seen once. Single viable CD3+CD4+CD8-CD45RO+ cells were sorted as the memory CD4+ T cells. The material sequenced was memory CD4+ T cells from blood. The receptors come from an adult in good health and CMV-seronegative.

The rearrangement uses TRBV27 and TRBJ2-6, with D tentatively TRBD1 or TRBD2 (6 bases each). The germline V and J ends were trimmed by 6 bases and 4 bases, with 10 bases remaining between them. This CDR3 contains 14 residues. Germline V CDR1 and CDR2: MNHEY, SMNVEV (reference sequence). CDR3 loop: CASSEGGGANVLTF. The CDR3 region has the DNA TGTGCCAGCAGCGAGGGGGGAGGGGCCAACGTCCTGACTTTC.

This sequence joins TRBV5-8 and TRBJ1-1; 9 bases map to TRBD1. This CDR3 is built from 16 residues. Trimming at V came to 0 bases and at J to 6 bases, leaving 9 bases not matched to a gene. Germline loops: CDR1 SGHTS, CDR2 YDEGEE. Written as DNA, the CDR3 is TGTGCCAGCAGCTTGGCTCTACAGGGGGCAAGGGCTGAAGCTTTCTTT. This gives the protein CASSLALQGARAEAFF. The complete variable domain, with remaining parts taken from reference TRBV5-8 and TRBJ1-1, reads EAGVTQSPTHLIKTRGQQATLRCSPISGHTSVYWYQQALGLGLQFLLWYDEGEERNRGNFPPRFSGRQFPNYSSELNVNALELEDSALYLCASSLALQGARAEAFFGQGTRLTVV.

The V gene is TRBV4-2, the J gene TRBJ2-3; 10 nucleotides agree with TRBD1. Germline values: CDR1 LGHNA, CDR2 YNFKEQ. V lost 0 bases, J lost 5 bases, and 8 bases stayed unmatched. This CDR3 is built from 17 residues. CDR3 DNA sequence: TGTGCCAGCAGCCAAGATACTGACAGGGGGCTTGTAGATACGCAGTATTTT. Its protein is CASSQDTDRGLVDTQYF.

This sequence joins TRBV7-9 and TRBJ2-3, with 9 bases aligning to TRBD1. CDR1 is SEHNR and CDR2 is FQNEAQ in the germline V gene (reference sequence). V dropped 5 bases and J dropped 5; count of bases not matched to a gene: 8. The CDR3 sequence is 15 residues long. The CDR3 nucleotides read TGTGCCAGCAGCCACTCCGGGACAGGGTTAGATACGCAGTATTTT. Its protein product is CASSHSGTGLDTQYF.

The chain carries TRBV18 and TRBJ1-5; D uncertain. Trimming took 6 bases from V and 0 from J, leaving 12 bases between them. This CDR3 is built from 15 residues. Germline V gene data show CDR1 as KGHSH and CDR2 as LQKENI. CDR3 in DNA: TGTGCCAGCTCTACCGCGGGGTATAGCAATCAGCCCCAGCATTTT. This translates into CASSTAGYSNQPQHF.

This chain joins TRBV14 and TRBJ1-5, with TRBD1 matching 9 bases. Germline V gene data show CDR1 as SGHDN and CDR2 as FVKESK. V lost 0 bases and J lost 5; bases outside the gene matches: 5. CDR3 length: 16 residues. CDR3: CASSQDTDRGHQPQHF. CDR3 nucleotides: TGTGCCAGCAGCCAAGATACGGACAGGGGACATCAGCCCCAGCATTTT. Using reference TRBV14 and TRBJ1-5 for the parts outside the CDR3, the full variable domain is EAGVTQFPSHSVIEKGQTVTLRCDPISGHDNLYWYRRVMGKEIKFLLHFVKESKQDESGMPNNRFLAERTGGTYSTLKVQPAELEDSGVYFCASSQDTDRGHQPQHFGDGTRLSIL.